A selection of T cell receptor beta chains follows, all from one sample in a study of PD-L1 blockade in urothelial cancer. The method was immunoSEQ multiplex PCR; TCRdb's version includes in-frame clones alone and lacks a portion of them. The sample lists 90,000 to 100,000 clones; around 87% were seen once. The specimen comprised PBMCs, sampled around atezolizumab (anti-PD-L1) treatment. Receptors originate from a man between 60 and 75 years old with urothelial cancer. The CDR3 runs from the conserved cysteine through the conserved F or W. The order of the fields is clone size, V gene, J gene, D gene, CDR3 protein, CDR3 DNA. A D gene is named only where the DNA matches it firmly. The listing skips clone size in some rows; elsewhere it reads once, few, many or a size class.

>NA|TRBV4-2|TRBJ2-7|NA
CASSQVAAGEQYF
TGTGCCAGCAGCCAAGTAGCAGCGGGCGAGCAGTACTTC
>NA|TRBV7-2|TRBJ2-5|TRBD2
CASSLVAGAGETQYF
TGTGCCAGCAGCTTAGTAGCGGGGGCGGGGGAGACCCAGTACTTC
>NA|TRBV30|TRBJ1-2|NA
CAWSGRLAGVGVRGYTF
TGTGCCTGGAGTGGTCGGTTGGCAGGGGTTGGGGTGCGTGGCTACACCTTC
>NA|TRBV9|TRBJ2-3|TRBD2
CASSATSGGTDTQYF
TGTGCCAGCAGCGCGACTAGCGGAGGCACAGATACGCAGTATTTT
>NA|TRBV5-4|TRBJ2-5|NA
CASSLYRETETQYF
TGTGCCAGCAGCTTGTATCGGGAGACAGAGACCCAGTACTTC
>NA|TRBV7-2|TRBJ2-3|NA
CASSLRVGTQYF
TGTGCCAGCAGCTTACGGGTCGGTACGCAGTATTTT
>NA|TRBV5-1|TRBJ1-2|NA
CASSTGHSEAYGYTF
TGCGCCAGCAGCACCGGACACAGTGAGGCCTATGGCTACACCTTC
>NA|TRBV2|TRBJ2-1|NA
CASVPIGVVGNEQFF
TGTGCCAGCGTCCCCATAGGGGTCGTAGGGAATGAGCAGTTCTTC
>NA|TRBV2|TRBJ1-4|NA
CASSEADSKLFF
TGTGCCAGCAGTGAAGCGGACAGTAAACTGTTTTTT
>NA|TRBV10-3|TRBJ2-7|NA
CAISDGSSVYEQYF
TGTGCCATCAGTGACGGTAGCTCAGTCTACGAGCAGTACTTC
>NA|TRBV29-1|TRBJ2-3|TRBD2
CSAPGTSAADTQYF
TGCAGCGCCCCCGGGACTAGTGCGGCAGATACGCAGTATTTT
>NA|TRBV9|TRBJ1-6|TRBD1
CASSEGDREYSPLHF
TGTGCCAGCAGCGAGGGGGACAGGGAATATTCACCCCTCCACTTT
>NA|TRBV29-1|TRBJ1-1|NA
CSVRVNTEAFF
TGCAGCGTCCGGGTGAACACTGAAGCTTTCTTT
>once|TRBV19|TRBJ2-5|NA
CASSYEQETQYF
TGTGCCAGTAGCTACGAACAAGAGACCCAGTACTTC
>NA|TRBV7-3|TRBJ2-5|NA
CASSERYQETQYF
TGTGCCAGCAGCGAGCGATATCAAGAGACCCAGTACTTC
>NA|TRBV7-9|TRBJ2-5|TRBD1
CASSWTGREETQYF
TGTGCCAGCAGCTGGACAGGAAGGGAAGAGACCCAGTACTTC
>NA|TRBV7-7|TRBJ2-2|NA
CASSPQHDGELFF
TGTGCTAGCAGCCCACAGCATGACGGGGAGCTGTTTTTT
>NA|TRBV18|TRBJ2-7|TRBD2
CASSQGTSGYEQYF
TGTGCCAGCTCCCAAGGGACTAGCGGCTACGAGCAGTACTTC
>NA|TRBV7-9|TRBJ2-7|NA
CASGGHKSEQYF
TGTGCCAGCGGGGGACACAAGAGCGAGCAGTACTTC
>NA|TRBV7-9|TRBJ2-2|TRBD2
CASSENLSGGTNTGELFF
TGTGCCAGCAGCGAAAACTTAAGCGGGGGTACGAACACCGGGGAGCTGTTTTTT
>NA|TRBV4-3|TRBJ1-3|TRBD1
CASSQGQGNSGNTIYF
TGCGCCAGCAGCCAGGGACAGGGAAACTCTGGAAACACCATATATTTT
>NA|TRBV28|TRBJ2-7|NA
CASSLVDNYEQYF
TGTGCCAGCAGTTTAGTCGACAACTACGAGCAGTACTTC
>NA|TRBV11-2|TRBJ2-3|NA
CASSFRSGGQNTDTQYF
TGTGCCAGCAGCTTTAGGTCGGGGGGCCAAAACACAGATACGCAGTATTTT
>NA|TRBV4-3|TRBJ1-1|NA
CASSQGGAGLNTEAFF
TGCGCCAGCAGCCAAGGGGGAGCAGGATTGAACACTGAAGCTTTCTTT
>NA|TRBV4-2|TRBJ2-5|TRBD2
CASSRAGGPHETQYF
TGTGCCAGCAGCCGAGCGGGGGGCCCCCACGAGACCCAGTACTTC
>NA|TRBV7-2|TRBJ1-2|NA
CASSFNSVGYGYTF
TGTGCCAGCAGCTTCAACAGTGTCGGCTATGGCTACACCTTC
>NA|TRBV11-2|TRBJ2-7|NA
CASSLNHGTYEQYF
TGTGCCAGCAGCTTAAACCACGGTACCTACGAGCAGTACTTC
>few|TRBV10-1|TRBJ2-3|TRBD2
CASSSWRGVTDTQYF
TGCGCCAGCAGTTCCTGGCGGGGGGTCACAGATACGCAGTATTTT
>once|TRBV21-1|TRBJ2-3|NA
CASSKVRFTDTQYF
TGTGCCAGCAGCAAGGTTCGGTTCACAGATACGCAGTATTTT
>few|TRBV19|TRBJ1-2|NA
CASSIDFAGGYTF
TGTGCCAGTAGTATTGATTTCGCAGGCGGCTACACCTTC
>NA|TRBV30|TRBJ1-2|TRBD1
CAWSSFPTTGAPGYTF
TGTGCCTGGAGTTCTTTCCCTACGACAGGGGCGCCCGGCTACACCTTC
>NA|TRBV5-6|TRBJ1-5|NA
CASSLRGGDRNQPQHF
TGTGCCAGCAGCTTGCGGGGGGGGGACCGCAATCAGCCCCAGCATTTT
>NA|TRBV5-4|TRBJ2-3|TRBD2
CASSAGTSGGGSTDTQYF
TGTGCCAGCAGCGCAGGGACTAGCGGGGGGGGTAGTACAGATACGCAGTATTTT
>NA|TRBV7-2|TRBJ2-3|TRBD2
CASSRASGTDTQYF
TGTGCCAGCAGCCGGGCTAGCGGGACAGATACGCAGTATTTT
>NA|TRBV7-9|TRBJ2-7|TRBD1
CASSMGTGNYEQYF
TGTGCCAGCAGCATGGGGACAGGGAACTACGAGCAGTACTTC
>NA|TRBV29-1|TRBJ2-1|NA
CSVEAAKSYNEQFF
TGCAGCGTTGAGGCAGCGAAGTCCTACAATGAGCAGTTCTTC
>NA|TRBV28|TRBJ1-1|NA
CASSPLGQGGTEAFF
TGTGCCAGCAGTCCGCTGGGCCAAGGGGGCACTGAAGCTTTCTTT
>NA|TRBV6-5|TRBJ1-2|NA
CASSWGREGGYTF
TGTGCCAGCAGTTGGGGACGGGAGGGTGGCTACACCTTC
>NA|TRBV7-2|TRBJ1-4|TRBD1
CASSLTTGNEKLFF
TGTGCCAGCAGCTTAACGACAGGGAACGAAAAACTGTTTTTT
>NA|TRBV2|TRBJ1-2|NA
CASSGEVWTGYTF
TGTGCCAGCAGTGGGGAGGTATGGACAGGCTACACCTTC
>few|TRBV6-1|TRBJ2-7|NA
CASMGHSYEQYF
TGTGCCAGCATGGGCCACTCCTACGAGCAGTACTTC
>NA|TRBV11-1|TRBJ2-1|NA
CASSLGLGADEQFF
TGTGCCAGCAGCTTAGGACTGGGGGCCGATGAGCAGTTCTTC
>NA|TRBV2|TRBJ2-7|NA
CASSAQQEGEQYF
TGTGCCAGCAGTGCCCAACAAGAGGGCGAGCAGTACTTC
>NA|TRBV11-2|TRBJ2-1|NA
CASSPGTYNEQFF
TGTGCCAGCAGCCCAGGGACCTACAATGAGCAGTTCTTC
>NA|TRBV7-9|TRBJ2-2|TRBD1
CASSPVTGESGELFF
TGTGCCAGCAGCCCGGTGACAGGGGAGTCCGGGGAGCTGTTTTTT
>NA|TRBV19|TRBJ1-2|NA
CASSIELNYGYTF
TGTGCCAGTAGTATAGAACTAAACTATGGCTACACCTTC